This T cell receptor beta chain stems from a study of shared clonotypes between healthy human individuals. Study-wide background: Per donor, CD8 memory used one plate, CD8 naive used two, CD4 memory used three and CD4 naive used three.

Execution of the assay was at deep level. Here immunoSEQ multiplex PCR was the method, and the copy in TCRdb shows in-frame clones only, minus some. There are roughly 2,000,000 clones in the sample; about 93% occur only once, and more than 1.5% lies in the top ten. The naive CD8 subset, CD45RO-negative cells positively selected for CCR7, excluded terminally differentiated effector memory CD45RA+ cells. Donors included only healthy HIV-negative adults lacking recent acute infections or vaccinations. Note on this clone: Its antigen is undetermined.

The study, taken as a whole, reports: Rarefaction gave evidence that sorted-subset sequencing remained incomplete despite large depth.

CDR3 length equals 16 residues. Germline V gene sequence: CDR1 SGHVS, CDR2 FNYEAQ. V shed 5 bases, J shed 7 bases, and the junction held 15 bases outside the gene matches. The clonotype was recovered from a man aged 18 to 30 in good health. Some clones in this sample may be carry-over from other donors' samples. The sequencing sample was made of naive CD8+ T cells from PBMCs. The genes are TRBV7-6 and TRBJ2-3; 7 positions match TRBD1. The CDR3 coding sequence is TGTGCCAGCAGCCAAGGGACAGCGGCACCGGGGTATACGCAGTATTTT. This sequence encodes CASSQGTAAPGYTQYF.